This T cell receptor beta chain was documented in a study of vaccination and CD4 T cells after COVID-19. The wider study: The study enrolled six male and four female convalescents, two of whom were Hispanic. General observations from the study: Relatively few convalescent patients were studied; early post-infection timepoints were not included.

The treatment is: approximately 9-day PBMC culture with coronavirus spike peptide pools or control peptides (ViraFEST assay). Ahead of the COVID-19 pandemic (2011-2018), the CD4+ T cells of the unexposed donor were collected. T cells were expanded with peptide pools, and expanded clonotypes were identified by TCR sequencing. Both SARS-CoV-2 S/N and four cold-coronavirus spikes were used, cells permitting, to probe CD4+ T cells of unexposed donors. The CDR3 loop spans 18 amino acids. Cultured CD4+ T cell DNA was sequenced using the Oncomine TCR Beta short-read assay. Cultures of CD4+ T cells served as the source for extracting genomic DNA. Via MiXCR, TCRdb re-called the PCR reads, giving one row per CDR3 protein. The sample has 9,000 to 9,500 distinct CDR3 sequences; 25% to 40% are singletons. As for this clonotype: No antigen is known for it.

This TCR derives from a human donor in good health. The chain combines TRBV21-1 with TRBJ2-7; whether TRBD1, the table's D call, matches the DNA was not checked. TRBV21-1 is recorded as a pseudogene. Sequencing input: CD4+ T cells from blood, cultured in vitro. The CDR3 nucleotides read TGTGCCAGCAGCCGGAATGGGGGGACAGGGGAAGGATCCTACGAGCAGTACTTC. The encoded protein is CASSRNGGTGEGSYEQYF.